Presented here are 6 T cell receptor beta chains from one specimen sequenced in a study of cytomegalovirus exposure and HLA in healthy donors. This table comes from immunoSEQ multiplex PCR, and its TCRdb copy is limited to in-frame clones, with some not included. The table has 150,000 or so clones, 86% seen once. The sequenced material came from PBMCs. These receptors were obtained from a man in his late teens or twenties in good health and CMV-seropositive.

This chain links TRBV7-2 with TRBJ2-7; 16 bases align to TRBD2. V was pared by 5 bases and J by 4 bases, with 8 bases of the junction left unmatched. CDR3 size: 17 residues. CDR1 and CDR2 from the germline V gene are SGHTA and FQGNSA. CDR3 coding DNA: TGTGCCAGCAGCGCACCGGGACTAGCGGGAGGGGGGTACGAGCAGTACTTC. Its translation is CASSAPGLAGGGYEQYF.

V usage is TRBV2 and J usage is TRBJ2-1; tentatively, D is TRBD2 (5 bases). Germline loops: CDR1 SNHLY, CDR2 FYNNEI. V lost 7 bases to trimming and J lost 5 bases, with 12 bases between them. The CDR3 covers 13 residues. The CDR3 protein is CASKLATNNEQFF. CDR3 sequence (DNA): TGTGCCAGCAAGTTAGCGACTAACAATGAGCAGTTCTTC.

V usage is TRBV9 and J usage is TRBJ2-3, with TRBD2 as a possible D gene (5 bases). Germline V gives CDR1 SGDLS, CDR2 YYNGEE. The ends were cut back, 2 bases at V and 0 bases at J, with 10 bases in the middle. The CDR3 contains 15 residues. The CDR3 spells CASSVGADSTDTQYF. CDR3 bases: TGTGCCAGCAGCGTTGGAGCGGATAGCACAGATACGCAGTATTTT.

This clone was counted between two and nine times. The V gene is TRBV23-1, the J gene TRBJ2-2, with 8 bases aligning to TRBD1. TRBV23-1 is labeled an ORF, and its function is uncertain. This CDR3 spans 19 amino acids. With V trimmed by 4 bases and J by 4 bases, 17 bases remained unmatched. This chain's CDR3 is CASSLPARTGNTCTGELFF. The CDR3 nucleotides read TGCGCCAGCAGTCTACCTGCTCGGACAGGGAATACTTGCACCGGGGAGCTGTTTTTT.

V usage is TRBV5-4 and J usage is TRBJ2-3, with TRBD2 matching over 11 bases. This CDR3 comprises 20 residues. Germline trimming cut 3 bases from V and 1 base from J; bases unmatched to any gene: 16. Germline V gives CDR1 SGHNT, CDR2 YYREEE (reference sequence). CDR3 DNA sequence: TGTGCCAGCAGCTCCCCTGGGGGTAGCGGGGGGGTGATCCGCACAGATACGCAGTATTTT. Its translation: CASSSPGGSGGVIRTDTQYF. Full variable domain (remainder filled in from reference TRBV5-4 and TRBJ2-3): ETGVTQSPTHLIKTRGQQVTLRCSSQSGHNTVSWYQQALGQGPQFIFQYYREEENGRGNFPPRFSGLQFPNYSSELNVNALELDDSALYLCASSSPGGSGGVIRTDTQYFGPGTRLTVL.

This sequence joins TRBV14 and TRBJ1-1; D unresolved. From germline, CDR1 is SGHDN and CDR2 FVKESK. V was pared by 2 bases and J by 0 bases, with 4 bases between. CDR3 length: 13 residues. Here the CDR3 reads CASSQSLNTEAFF. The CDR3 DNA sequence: TGTGCCAGCAGCCAAAGCTTGAACACTGAAGCTTTCTTT.